The rows below give T cell receptor beta chains drawn from one sample of a study of cytomegalovirus exposure and HLA in healthy donors. The protocol was immunoSEQ multiplex PCR, while the TCRdb copy is restricted to in-frame clones and leaves out a portion. The sample includes about 330,000 clones, roughly 85% of them seen just once. The sequenced sample was PBMCs. The receptors stem from a woman aged 18-29 years in good health and CMV-seronegative. Each CDR3 is given with its conserved first and last residue. Some rows have no size entry. The others give once, few or many, or a class for an expanded clone.

v_call	clone_size	j_call	cdr3_aa
TRBV25-1	-	TRBJ2-7	CASSTTGTTTYEQYF
TRBV6-5	-	TRBJ2-7	CASTQQGIATYEQYF
TRBV19	-	TRBJ1-2	CASRPLGQGHGYTF
TRBV6-6	few	TRBJ2-7	CASSPGGRQYF
TRBV6-5	-	TRBJ1-5	CASSPHRANQPQHF
TRBV28	-	TRBJ2-5	CASSFGGVQETQYF
TRBV27	-	TRBJ2-1	CASRDTKKGLVRGLEFF
TRBV9	-	TRBJ2-1	CASSPGPGSYNEQFF
TRBV11-3	once	TRBJ2-2	CASSLDSAGFGELFF
TRBV5-1	-	TRBJ2-5	CASSFGNEQETQYF
TRBV30	-	TRBJ1-1	CAWSPTGGTEAFF
TRBV28	-	TRBJ1-4	CASSTRDSNEKLFF
TRBV9	-	TRBJ2-1	CASSVADSAEQFF
TRBV4-1	once	TRBJ2-7	CASSQVAGQGLGEQYF
TRBV14	once	TRBJ1-2	CASSRDSNYGYTF
TRBV5-6	-	TRBJ2-7	CASGRGGPGVGEQYF
TRBV5-1	-	TRBJ2-1	CASSASGSHESFF
TRBV11-2	-	TRBJ2-1	CASSLHLRERNEQFF
TRBV4-3	few	TRBJ2-1	CASSPGDKYEQFF
TRBV7-8	-	TRBJ2-1	CASSYAPGNSYNEQFF
TRBV25-1	-	TRBJ1-4	CASSATGGDEKLFF
TRBV2	few	TRBJ1-2	CASAEGAFDGYTF
TRBV10-1	-	TRBJ2-7	CASSVLSLAGAWNSYEQYF
TRBV19	-	TRBJ2-7	CASSSRGRNEQYF
TRBV5-1	-	TRBJ2-2	CASRSQGISTGELFF
TRBV5-4	-	TRBJ2-1	CASSLSSGVYNEQFF
TRBV19	-	TRBJ1-1	CASSLPGNTEAFF
TRBV4-2	-	TRBJ2-3	CASSQALAGVADTQYF
TRBV4-1	-	TRBJ2-7	CASSQDEGLYEQYF
TRBV4-1	once	TRBJ1-5	CASSQPEGGANQPQHF
TRBV4-3	few	TRBJ2-7	CASSQVYKAAYEQYF
TRBV18	-	TRBJ1-4	CASSPPVESGGKLFF
TRBV4-3	once	TRBJ1-1	CASTRDGGNTEAFF
TRBV4-2	-	TRBJ2-3	CASSQRTSGEVSDTQYF
TRBV4-3	-	TRBJ2-7	CASSPGTSVEQYF
TRBV29-1	-	TRBJ1-4	CSVVVRVGEKLFF
TRBV29-1	once	TRBJ2-5	CSVGQQETQYF
TRBV18	-	TRBJ2-7	CASSPRDSIYEQYF
TRBV18	-	TRBJ2-7	CASSPRRGEQYF
TRBV27	-	TRBJ2-7	CASSPLGSGRGYEQYF
TRBV5-6	few	TRBJ1-2	CASSPWDSEGYTF
TRBV9	-	TRBJ2-2	CASSADSVTGELFF
TRBV18	-	TRBJ2-5	CASSPSTPRETQYF
TRBV6-1	-	TRBJ1-4	CASSVLSSNEKLFF
TRBV29-1	-	TRBJ2-1	CSVEDVRQDAYNEQFF
TRBV9	-	TRBJ2-5	CASSPGASGRWETQYF
TRBV10-3	-	TRBJ2-7	CAISVEGGVYEQYF
TRBV25-1	-	TRBJ1-3	CASSEFTGAPGNTIYF
TRBV6-1	-	TRBJ1-1	CASSDGVGLATEAFF
TRBV6-5	-	TRBJ2-7	CASSYAVGGRGPEQYF